This T cell receptor beta chain was captured in a study of tumor-infiltrating lymphocytes in primary liver carcinoma. Across the whole study: Regardless of tissue type, samples showed similar yields of roughly 3.65 to 8 million productive TCRbeta reads.

The study extracted blood RNA from unsorted whole blood and also extracted germline DNA. Enrolled patients were chronically infected with HBV and treatment-naive. A note on this clonotype: Germline is not matched at one junction end, which may reflect a read error.

This CDR3 has 13 amino acids. Germline assignment: CDR1 SGHAT and CDR2 FQNNGV. The input was about 490 ng total RNA; TCR beta cDNA was made from it with a constant-region primer. It was through three nested multiplex PCR rounds of slightly modified ARM-PCR that TCR beta libraries arose. Running 9 to 10 cycles apiece, the first two PCR rounds relied on TRBV1-TRBV30 forward primers together with a C-beta reverse primer. MiXCR, run by TCRdb on the multiplex PCR reads, gives a single entry per CDR3 protein. In the table there are some 180,000 distinct CDR3 sequences, 50% to 75% of which are singletons. The V gene is TRBV11-2, the J gene TRBJ2-2, with a weak D call TRBD2 (5 bases). The sequencing sample was made of peripheral blood. The TCR originated in a man between 35 and 55 years old with primary liver carcinoma and hepatitis B virus infection. In nucleotides, the CDR3 is TGTGCCAGCAGCTCCAACCCGGCCGGGGAGCTATTTTTT. Translated, it gives CASSSNPAGELFF.